This T cell receptor (beta chain) originates from a study of blood T cell repertoires in COVID-19 (dated by TCRdb to the early 2020s). Regarding the study in general: Samples covering the acute and convalescent phases of COVID-19 were provided by collaborators in the United States, Italy and Spain. Sample metadata almost always included a de-identified subject ID, COVID-19 status, age in years and sex. The material from the prospective study consisted of cDNA or gDNA derived from T cells, B-cell-depleted T cells, or PBMCs. Where HLA class I and class II types were available, the types were taken from metadata supplied by the sample provider, not from assay-based typing. Subjects who had been exposed to COVID-19, were actively infected with it, or had recovered from it provided the deeply sampled blood TCRbeta repertoires that made up the dataset. The repertoires were released in a freely available public database meant as a resource for research on the immune response to SARS-CoV-2. Samples came from the ongoing ImmuneRACE study (first 160 participants) plus 1,254 subjects from 6 global collaborators.

Based on the germline V gene, the CDR1 and CDR2 sequences are SGHTA and FQGNSA. V loses 2 bases of germline sequence and J loses 5 bases, and the interval between the two ends is 14 bases. Taken from cysteine to phenylalanine, the CDR3 has 15 residues. Only the CDR3 region is kept as DNA, spanning 45 bases read in frame from base 1. The immunoSEQ Assay, a bias-controlled multiplex PCR, was used to amplify TCRbeta CDR3 regions from genomic DNA. In the original analysis: The number of nucleated cells in each sample was estimated from the amplification of reference gene primers within the assay. To quantify the absolute abundance of each unique TCRbeta CDR3 rearrangement, sequence reads were collapsed and filtered. For each sample, productive Simpson clonality was calculated by taking the square root of Simpson's diversity index across productive rearrangements. The table comes from immuneACCESS by way of TCRdb, which keeps in-frame sequences with V and J called. Part of the clones is missing from these tables; in studies checked, under half for an unresolved V gene and the rest for unknown reasons. D and trimming come from the DNA, and the V and J calls and clone size come from that table. The sample contains 300,000 to 350,000 clones, around nine tenths of them found a single time. Around 3.3% of the sample goes to the ten largest clones.

Points the paper makes about the study in general: How much clinical and demographic metadata was included differed by source and by participant, and the metadata was provided uncurated.

Samples from volunteer blood donors who had recovered from COVID-19 were contributed by a second Seattle source. Whole blood was collected in K2EDTA tubes by collaborating institutions according to the institutions' own protocols. For TCRbeta analysis, collaborators shipped samples in one of three forms: frozen whole blood, isolated PBMCs, or DNA extracted from either of those sample types. Only one count was recorded for this clone. This clone's antigen is unknown. Base qualities are not recorded, but no much larger clone differs from it by a single base. Sequencing was carried out using peripheral blood. The source of this sequence is a woman younger than 30 who had recovered from COVID-19. In this chain, TRBV7-2 is recombined with TRBJ2-3, with a weak D call of TRBD2 (5 bases match). For the CDR3, the sequence is CASSLRSFRGDTQYF. The DNA sequence is given as TGTGCCAGCAGCTTACGTAGCTTCCGGGGAGATACGCAGTATTTT. When the CDR3 is completed using the reference TRBV7-2 and TRBJ2-3 genes on either side, the full variable domain is GAGVSQSPSNKVTEKGKDVELRCDPISGHTALYWYRQSLGQGLEFLIYFQGNSAPDKSGLPSDRFSAERTGGSVSTLTIQRTQQEDSAVYLCASSLRSFRGDTQYFGPGTRLTVL.